Shown below are 6 T cell receptor beta chains from a single sample sequenced in a study of blood T cell repertoires in COVID-19. Profiled with immunoSEQ multiplex PCR; TCRdb holds only in-frame clones, not every one. The table has hundreds of thousands of clones, 75% to 90% seen once. The source material was peripheral blood. These receptors were collected from a young woman with active or convalescent COVID-19.

This rearrangement joins TRBV18 to TRBJ1-3; the D is unclear. The V gene lost 3 bases and the J gene lost 0 bases, with 12 bases spanning the gap. Germline loops: CDR1 KGHSH, CDR2 LQKENI. CDR3 length: 16 amino acids. The CDR3, as DNA: TGTGCCAGCTCACCCCGGACGGGGATCTCTGGAAACACCATATATTTT. It translates to CASSPRTGISGNTIYF.

The chain has TRBV29-1 and TRBJ2-5, with D unresolved. Germline V gives CDR1 SQVTM, CDR2 ANQGSEA. The CDR3 length is 12 residues. V lost 4 bases, J lost 2 bases, and 8 bases lay in between. The CDR3 DNA sequence: TGCAGCGTTGGGTTCAGGCAAGAGACCCAGTACTTC. Amino acids: CSVGFRQETQYF.

This chain uses TRBV5-4 with TRBJ1-2; D may be TRBD1 (6 bases). Per the germline V gene, CDR1 is SGHNT and CDR2 is YYREEE (reference sequence). The length of the CDR3 is 15 residues. Trimming shortened V by 0 bases and J by 2 bases, and 11 bases separated the two germline ends. The CDR3 region is CASSLVGALNYGYTF. The CDR3, as DNA: TGTGCCAGCAGCTTGGTGGGGGCGTTAAACTATGGCTACACCTTC.

The V and J genes are TRBV3-1 (or the pseudogene TRBV3-2) and TRBJ2-2, with D maybe TRBD1 (6 bases). This CDR3 contains 13 residues. Germline V CDR1 and CDR2: LGHDT, YNNKEL (reference sequence). The V end lost 4 bases, the J end lost 4 bases, and 7 bases lay between the germline ends. The CDR3 nucleotides are TGTGCCAGCAGCCTAGGGGGCACCGGGGAGCTGTTTTTT. It specifies CASSLGGTGELFF.

The chain joins TRBV29-1 to TRBJ2-1, with a tentative D call TRBD1 (6 bases). This CDR3 spans 14 amino acids. The V end was cut by 3 bases, the J end by 1 base, with 10 bases between. The V gene's germline CDR1 is SQVTM and CDR2 ANQGSEA. The CDR3 region is CSVDLTGSYNEQFF. For the CDR3, the DNA is TGCAGCGTTGATTTGACAGGTTCCTACAATGAGCAGTTCTTC.

The chain joins TRBV11-2 to TRBJ2-3; 10 nucleotides align to TRBD2. In germline, CDR1 is SGHAT, CDR2 FQNNGV. The CDR3 length is 17 residues. V lost 0 bases to trimming and J lost 7 bases; unmatched junction nucleotides: 10. The DNA of the CDR3 is TGTGCCAGCAGCTTAGAAGCGGGGGGGTCCCCCTGGTATACGCAGTATTTT. It is translated as CASSLEAGGSPWYTQYF. Looking up the rest from reference TRBV11-2 and TRBJ2-3 gives the full variable domain: EAGVAQSPRYKIIEKRQSVAFWCNPISGHATLYWYQQILGQGPKLLIQFQNNGVVDDSQLPKDRFSAERLKGVDSTLKIQPAKLEDSAVYLCASSLEAGGSPWYTQYFGPGTRLTVL.